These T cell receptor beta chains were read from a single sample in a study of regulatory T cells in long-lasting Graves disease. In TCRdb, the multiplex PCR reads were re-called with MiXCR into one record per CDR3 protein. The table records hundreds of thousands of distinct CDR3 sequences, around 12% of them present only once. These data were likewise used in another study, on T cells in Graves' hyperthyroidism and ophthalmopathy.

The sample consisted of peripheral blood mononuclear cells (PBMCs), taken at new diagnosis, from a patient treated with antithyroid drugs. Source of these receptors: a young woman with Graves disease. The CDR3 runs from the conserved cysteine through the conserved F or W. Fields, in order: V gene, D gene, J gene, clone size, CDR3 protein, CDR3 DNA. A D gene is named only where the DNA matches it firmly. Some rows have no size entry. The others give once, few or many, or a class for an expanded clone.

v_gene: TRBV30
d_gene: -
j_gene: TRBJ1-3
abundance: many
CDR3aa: CAWSFGGLSSGNTIYF
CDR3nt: TGTGCCTGGAGTTTCGGGGGGTTGAGCTCTGGAAACACCATATATTTT

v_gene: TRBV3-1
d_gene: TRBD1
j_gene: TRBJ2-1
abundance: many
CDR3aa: CASRGTGDNEQFF
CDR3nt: TGTGCCAGCAGGGGGACAGGGGACAATGAGCAGTTCTTC

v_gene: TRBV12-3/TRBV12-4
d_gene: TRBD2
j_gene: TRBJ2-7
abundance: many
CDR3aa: CASSSSGRILEQYF
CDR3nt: TGTGCCAGCAGTTCGAGCGGGAGGATCCTCGAGCAGTACTTC

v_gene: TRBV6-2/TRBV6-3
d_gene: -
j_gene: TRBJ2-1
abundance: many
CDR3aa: CASTLNEQFF
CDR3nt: TGTGCCAGTACTCTGAATGAGCAGTTCTTC

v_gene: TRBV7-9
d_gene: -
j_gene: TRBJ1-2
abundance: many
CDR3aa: CASSSNTATF
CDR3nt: TGTGCCAGCAGCTCAAACACGGCCACCTTC

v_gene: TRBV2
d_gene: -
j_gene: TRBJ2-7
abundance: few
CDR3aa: CASSLRQGLSEQYF
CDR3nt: TGTGCCAGCAGTCTAAGACAGGGACTCAGCGAGCAGTACTTC

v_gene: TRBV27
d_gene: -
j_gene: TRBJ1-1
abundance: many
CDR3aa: CASSFRGTTGAFF
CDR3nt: TGTGCCAGCAGTTTTAGGGGGACAACCGGAGCTTTCTTT

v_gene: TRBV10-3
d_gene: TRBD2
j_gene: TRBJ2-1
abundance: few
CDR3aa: CAISIAGGDNEQFF
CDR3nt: TGTGCCATCAGTATAGCGGGAGGTGACAATGAGCAGTTCTTC

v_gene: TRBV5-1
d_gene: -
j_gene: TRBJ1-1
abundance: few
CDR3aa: CASSSPTGRGGTEAFF
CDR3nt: TGCGCCAGCAGCTCCCCTACGGGCAGGGGTGGCACTGAAGCTTTCTTT

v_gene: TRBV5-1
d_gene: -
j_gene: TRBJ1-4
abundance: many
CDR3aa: CASSFRQEKLFF
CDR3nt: TGTGCCAGCAGCTTTCGGCAGGAAAAACTGTTTTTT

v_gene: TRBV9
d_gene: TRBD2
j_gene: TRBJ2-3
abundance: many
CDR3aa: CASSPRSGMGTDTQYF
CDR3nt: TGTGCCAGCAGCCCCCGTAGCGGGATGGGAACAGATACGCAGTATTTT

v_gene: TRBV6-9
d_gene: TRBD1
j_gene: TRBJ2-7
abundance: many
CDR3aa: CASSYRGTGFYEQYF
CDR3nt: TGTGCCAGCAGTTACCGCGGGACAGGGTTCTACGAGCAGTACTTC

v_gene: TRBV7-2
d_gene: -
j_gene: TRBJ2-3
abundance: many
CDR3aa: CASSSPGTSTDTQYF
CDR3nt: TGTGCCAGCAGCTCTCCCGGGACTAGCACAGATACGCAGTATTTT

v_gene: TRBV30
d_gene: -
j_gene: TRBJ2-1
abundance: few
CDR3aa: CAWSVPRGESYNEQFF
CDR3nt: TGTGCCTGGAGTGTCCCTCGGGGAGAATCTTACAATGAGCAGTTCTTC

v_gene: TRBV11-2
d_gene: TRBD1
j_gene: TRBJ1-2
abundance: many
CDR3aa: CASSHADRVDGYTF
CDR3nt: TGTGCCAGCAGCCACGCGGACAGGGTCGATGGCTACACCTTC

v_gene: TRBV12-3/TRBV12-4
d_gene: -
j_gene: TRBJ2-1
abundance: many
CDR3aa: CASRSSDSNYNEQFF
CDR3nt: TGTGCCAGCAGATCATCGGACTCCAACTACAATGAGCAGTTCTTC

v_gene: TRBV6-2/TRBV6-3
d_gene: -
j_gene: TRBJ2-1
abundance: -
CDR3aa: CASSLGWGEGYNEQFF
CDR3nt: TGTGCCAGCAGCCTCGGATGGGGAGAGGGGTACAATGAGCAGTTCTTC

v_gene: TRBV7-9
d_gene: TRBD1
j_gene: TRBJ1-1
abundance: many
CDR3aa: CASYRGMNTEAFF
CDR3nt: TGTGCCAGCTACAGGGGAATGAACACTGAAGCTTTCTTT

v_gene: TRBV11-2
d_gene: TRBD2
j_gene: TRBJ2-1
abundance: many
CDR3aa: CASSSGMGGRDNNEQFF
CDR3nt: TGTGCCAGCAGCTCCGGGATGGGAGGGCGGGATAACAATGAGCAGTTCTTC

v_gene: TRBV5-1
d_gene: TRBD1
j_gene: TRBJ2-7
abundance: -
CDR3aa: CASSLDLTGIYEQYF
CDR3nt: TGCGCCAGCAGCTTGGACCTGACAGGGATCTACGAGCAGTACTTC

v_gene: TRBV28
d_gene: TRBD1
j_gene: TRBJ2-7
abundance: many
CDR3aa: CASKYRDRSYEQYF
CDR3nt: TGTGCCAGCAAATACCGGGACAGATCCTACGAGCAGTACTTC

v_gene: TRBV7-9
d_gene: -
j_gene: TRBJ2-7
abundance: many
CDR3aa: CASSPPGAGPMEQYF
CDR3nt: TGTGCCAGCAGCCCCCCCGGGGCGGGACCCATGGAGCAGTACTTC

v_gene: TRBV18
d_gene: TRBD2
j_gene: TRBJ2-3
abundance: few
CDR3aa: CASSPPQALAGVDTQYF
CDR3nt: TGTGCCAGCTCACCACCCCAGGCACTAGCGGGAGTTGATACGCAGTATTTT

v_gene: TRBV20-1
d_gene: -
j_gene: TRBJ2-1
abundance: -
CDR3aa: CSARGFFYNEQFF
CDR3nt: TGCAGTGCTAGGGGGTTCTTCTACAATGAGCAGTTCTTC

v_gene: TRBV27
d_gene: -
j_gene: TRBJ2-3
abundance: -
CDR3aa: CASSPRGLFTDTQYF
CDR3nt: TGTGCCAGCAGCCCCCGGGGCCTCTTCACAGATACGCAGTATTTT

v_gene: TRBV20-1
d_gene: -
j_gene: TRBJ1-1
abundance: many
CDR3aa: CSASWRYTEAFF
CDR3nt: TGCAGTGCTAGCTGGCGGTACACTGAAGCTTTCTTT

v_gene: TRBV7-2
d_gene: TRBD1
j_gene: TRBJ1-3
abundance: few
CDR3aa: CASSLFPTGVGNTIYF
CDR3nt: TGTGCCAGCAGCTTATTCCCCACAGGGGTTGGAAACACCATATATTTT

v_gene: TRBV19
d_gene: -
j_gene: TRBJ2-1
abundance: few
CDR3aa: CASSISSLMDNEQFF
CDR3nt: TGTGCCAGTAGTATCTCTTCCTTAATGGACAATGAGCAGTTCTTC

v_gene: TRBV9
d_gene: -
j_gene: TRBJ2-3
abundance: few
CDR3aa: CASSSRLGERGTSSTQYF
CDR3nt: TGTGCCAGCAGCTCCCGGCTGGGGGAGCGCGGGACTTCCAGTACGCAGTATTTT

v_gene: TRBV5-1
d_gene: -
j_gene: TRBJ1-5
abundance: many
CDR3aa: CASSLAPGGSQPQHF
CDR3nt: TGCGCCAGCAGCTTGGCTCCCGGGGGAAGCCAGCCCCAGCATTTT

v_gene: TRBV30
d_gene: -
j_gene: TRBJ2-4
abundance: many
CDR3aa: CAHGGSTKNIQYF
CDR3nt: TGTGCCCATGGGGGATCGACCAAAAACATTCAGTACTTC

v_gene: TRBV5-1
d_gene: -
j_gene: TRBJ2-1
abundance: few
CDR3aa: CASSRKLAEGSYNEQFF
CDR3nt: TGCGCCAGCAGCCGAAAATTAGCGGAGGGCTCCTACAATGAGCAGTTCTTC

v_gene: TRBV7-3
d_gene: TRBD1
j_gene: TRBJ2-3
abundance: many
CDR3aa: CASSPNPPGQGSTDTQYF
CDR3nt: TGTGCCAGCAGCCCGAATCCTCCGGGACAGGGGAGCACAGATACGCAGTATTTT

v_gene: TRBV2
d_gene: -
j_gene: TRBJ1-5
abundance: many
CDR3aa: CATNGERNQPQHF
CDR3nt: TGTGCCACAAACGGGGAGCGCAATCAGCCCCAGCATTTT

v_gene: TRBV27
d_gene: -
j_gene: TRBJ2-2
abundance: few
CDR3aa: CANSFRGRTAGELFF
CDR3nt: TGTGCCAACAGTTTTAGGGGACGGACGGCCGGGGAGCTGTTTTTT

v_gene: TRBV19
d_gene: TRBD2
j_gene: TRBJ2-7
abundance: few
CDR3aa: CASSLAGVRDYEQYF
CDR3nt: TGTGCCAGTAGTTTGGCGGGAGTAAGGGATTACGAGCAGTACTTC

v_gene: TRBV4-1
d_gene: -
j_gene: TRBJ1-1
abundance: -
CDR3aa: CASSQDKAATGTEAFF
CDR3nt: TGCGCCAGCAGCCAAGATAAGGCAGCTACCGGCACTGAAGCTTTCTTT

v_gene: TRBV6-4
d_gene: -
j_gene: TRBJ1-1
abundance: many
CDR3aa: CASSAQENTEAFF
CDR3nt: TGTGCCAGCAGTGCCCAGGAGAACACTGAAGCTTTCTTT

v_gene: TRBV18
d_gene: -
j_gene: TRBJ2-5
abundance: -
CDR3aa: CASSPSPSTETQYF
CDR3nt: TGTGCCAGCTCACCTTCCCCTAGTACGGAGACCCAGTACTTC

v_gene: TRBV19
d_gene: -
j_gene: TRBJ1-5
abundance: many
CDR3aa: CASSIQGYHQPQHF
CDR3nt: TGTGCCAGTAGTATTCAGGGTTATCATCAGCCCCAGCATTTT

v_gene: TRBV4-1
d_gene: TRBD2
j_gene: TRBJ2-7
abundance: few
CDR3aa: CASSQRLAGPGHEQYF
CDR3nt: TGCGCCAGCAGCCAGCGACTAGCGGGGCCAGGACACGAGCAGTACTTC

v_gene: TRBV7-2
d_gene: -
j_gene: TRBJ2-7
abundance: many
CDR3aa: CASRQGASYEQYF
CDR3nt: TGTGCCAGCAGACAGGGAGCTTCCTACGAGCAGTACTTC

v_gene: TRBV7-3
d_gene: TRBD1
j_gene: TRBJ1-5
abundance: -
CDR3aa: CASSTPTEPGGQGHQPQHF
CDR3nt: TGTGCCAGCAGTACCCCGACTGAGCCCGGGGGACAGGGTCATCAGCCCCAGCATTTT

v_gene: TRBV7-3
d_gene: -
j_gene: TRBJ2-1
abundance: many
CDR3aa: CASSLGPRNEQFF
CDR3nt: TGTGCCAGCAGCTTAGGGCCACGGAATGAGCAGTTCTTC

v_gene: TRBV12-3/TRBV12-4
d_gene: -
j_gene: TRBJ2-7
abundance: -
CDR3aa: CASSPPGYGLYEQYF
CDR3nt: TGTGCCAGCAGTCCGCCGGGGTACGGCCTATACGAGCAGTACTTC

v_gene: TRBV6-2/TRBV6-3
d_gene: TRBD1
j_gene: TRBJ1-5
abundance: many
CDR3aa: CASRTGQGSSNQPQHF
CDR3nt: TGTGCCAGCAGGACGGGACAGGGTTCGAGCAATCAGCCCCAGCATTTT

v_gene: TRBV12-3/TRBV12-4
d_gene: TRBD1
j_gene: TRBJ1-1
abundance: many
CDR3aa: CVSSLIATGGVMNTEAFF
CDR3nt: TGTGTCAGCAGTTTAATTGCCACAGGGGGGGTCATGAACACTGAAGCTTTCTTT

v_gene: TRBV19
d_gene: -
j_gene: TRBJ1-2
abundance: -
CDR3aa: CASSRTENYGYTF
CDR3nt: TGTGCCAGTAGTAGGACCGAGAACTATGGCTACACCTTC

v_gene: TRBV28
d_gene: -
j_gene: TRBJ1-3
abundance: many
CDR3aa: CASSSWDTIYF
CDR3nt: TGTGCCAGCAGTTCGTGGGACACCATATATTTT